Listed below are T cell receptor beta chains from one sample, sequenced in a study of beta chain features in type 1 diabetes. Only in-frame clones appear in the TCRdb table, and some are missing; sequencing was by immunoSEQ multiplex PCR. Of 160,000 or so clones listed, around 9.7% are singletons. The source material was central memory CD4+ T cells from blood. Receptors were obtained from a woman aged 25-40 years with type 1 diabetes. The CDR3 runs from the conserved cysteine through the conserved F or W. The order of the fields is D gene, J gene, V gene, clone size, CDR3 protein, CDR3 DNA. D genes are given only for firm matches. The listing skips clone size in some rows; elsewhere it reads once, few, many or a size class.

d_gene: TRBD2; j_gene: TRBJ2-7; v_gene: TRBV29-1; abundance: few; CDR3aa: CSGRTSYEQYF; CDR3nt: TGCAGCGGGAGGACTAGCTACGAGCAGTACTTC
d_gene: .; j_gene: TRBJ2-5; v_gene: TRBV4-1; abundance: few; CDR3aa: CASRDDRIQETQYF; CDR3nt: TGCGCCAGCAGGGATGACAGAATACAAGAGACCCAGTACTTC
d_gene: TRBD1; j_gene: TRBJ1-1; v_gene: TRBV28; abundance: .; CDR3aa: CALWGQGNTEAFF; CDR3nt: TGTGCCCTATGGGGACAGGGGAACACTGAAGCTTTCTTT
d_gene: .; j_gene: TRBJ1-5; v_gene: TRBV27; abundance: .; CDR3aa: CASRLWGGGSSRNQPQHF; CDR3nt: TGTGCCAGCAGATTATGGGGCGGTGGGTCCAGCCGCAATCAGCCCCAGCATTTT
d_gene: .; j_gene: TRBJ1-1; v_gene: TRBV23-1; abundance: .; CDR3aa: CASNMSSTEAFF; CDR3nt: TGCGCCAGCAACATGTCAAGCACTGAAGCTTTCTTT
d_gene: .; j_gene: TRBJ1-1; v_gene: TRBV29-1; abundance: .; CDR3aa: CSVLDFKSAEAFF; CDR3nt: TGCAGCGTTCTAGACTTCAAAAGCGCTGAAGCTTTCTTT
d_gene: TRBD2; j_gene: TRBJ2-7; v_gene: TRBV2; abundance: many; CDR3aa: CASRVPGLAAYEQYF; CDR3nt: TGTGCCAGCAGGGTTCCGGGACTAGCGGCCTACGAGCAGTACTTC
d_gene: TRBD1; j_gene: TRBJ2-3; v_gene: TRBV9; abundance: few; CDR3aa: CASSVEDRGTDTQYF; CDR3nt: TGTGCCAGCAGCGTAGAGGACAGGGGCACAGATACGCAGTATTTT
d_gene: TRBD1; j_gene: TRBJ1-2; v_gene: TRBV30; abundance: few; CDR3aa: CACTDLRTGNYGYTF; CDR3nt: TGTGCCTGTACCGATCTTAGGACAGGGAATTATGGCTACACCTTC
d_gene: .; j_gene: TRBJ2-5; v_gene: TRBV5-6; abundance: few; CDR3aa: CASSFRETQYF; CDR3nt: TGTGCCAGCAGCTTTCGAGAGACCCAGTACTTC
d_gene: TRBD1; j_gene: TRBJ1-1; v_gene: TRBV15; abundance: .; CDR3aa: CATSRDLRGVNTEAFF; CDR3nt: TGTGCCACCAGCAGAGATCTCAGGGGGGTGAACACTGAAGCTTTCTTT
d_gene: .; j_gene: TRBJ2-5; v_gene: TRBV7-3; abundance: few; CDR3aa: CASSLGGNYGETQYF; CDR3nt: TGTGCCAGCAGCTTGGGGGGTAACTACGGGGAGACCCAGTACTTC
d_gene: .; j_gene: TRBJ2-5; v_gene: TRBV5-4; abundance: .; CDR3aa: CASSPEVLGTQYF; CDR3nt: TGTGCCAGCAGCCCGGAGGTTTTAGGGACCCAGTACTTC
d_gene: .; j_gene: TRBJ1-5; v_gene: TRBV7-3; abundance: .; CDR3aa: CASSFTGSNQPQHF; CDR3nt: TGTGCCAGCAGCTTCACAGGAAGCAATCAGCCCCAGCATTTT
d_gene: TRBD1; j_gene: TRBJ2-1; v_gene: TRBV25-1; abundance: .; CDR3aa: CASSTGTVEVNEQFF; CDR3nt: TGTGCCAGCAGTACCGGGACAGTAGAAGTCAATGAGCAGTTCTTC
d_gene: .; j_gene: TRBJ2-5; v_gene: TRBV28; abundance: .; CDR3aa: CASSGDQETQYF; CDR3nt: TGTGCCAGCAGCGGGGACCAAGAGACCCAGTACTTC
d_gene: TRBD2; j_gene: TRBJ2-7; v_gene: TRBV6-5; abundance: .; CDR3aa: CASRTSGYEQYF; CDR3nt: TGTGCCAGCAGGACTAGCGGCTACGAGCAGTACTTC
d_gene: TRBD2; j_gene: TRBJ2-1; v_gene: TRBV5-1; abundance: .; CDR3aa: CASSLGLGAGGHNEQFF; CDR3nt: TGCGCCAGCAGCTTGGGCCTTGGGGCGGGAGGGCACAATGAGCAGTTCTTC
d_gene: .; j_gene: TRBJ2-7; v_gene: TRBV6-6; abundance: .; CDR3aa: CASSSPYSSYEQYF; CDR3nt: TGTGCCAGCAGTTCCCCGTACAGCTCCTACGAGCAGTACTTC
d_gene: TRBD1; j_gene: TRBJ2-5; v_gene: TRBV5-1; abundance: .; CDR3aa: CASREAGQGALLAQYF; CDR3nt: TGCGCCAGCAGGGAAGCCGGACAGGGGGCGCTTTTGGCCCAGTACTTC
d_gene: TRBD1; j_gene: TRBJ2-7; v_gene: TRBV10-3; abundance: few; CDR3aa: CAIGQQGASQYF; CDR3nt: TGTGCCATCGGCCAACAGGGGGCTAGTCAGTACTTC
d_gene: TRBD2; j_gene: TRBJ2-3; v_gene: TRBV11-1; abundance: few; CDR3aa: CASSFKARLAARADTQYF; CDR3nt: TGTGCCAGCAGCTTCAAGGCGAGACTAGCGGCGAGGGCAGATACGCAGTATTTT
d_gene: TRBD1; j_gene: TRBJ2-6; v_gene: TRBV2; abundance: .; CDR3aa: CASSKTGVSSGANVLTF; CDR3nt: TGTGCCAGCAGTAAGACAGGGGTCTCTTCTGGGGCCAACGTCCTGACTTTC
d_gene: .; j_gene: TRBJ1-2; v_gene: TRBV29-1; abundance: .; CDR3aa: CSVEWQGGGYTF; CDR3nt: TGCAGCGTTGAGTGGCAGGGTGGTGGCTACACCTTC
d_gene: .; j_gene: TRBJ2-1; v_gene: TRBV7-9; abundance: .; CDR3aa: CASCSAVLYNEQFF; CDR3nt: TGTGCCAGCTGCTCGGCGGTTCTCTACAATGAGCAGTTCTTC
d_gene: .; j_gene: TRBJ2-3; v_gene: TRBV7-9; abundance: .; CDR3aa: CASSLARVTDTQYF; CDR3nt: TGTGCCAGCAGCTTAGCGCGCGTCACAGATACGCAGTATTTT